A single TCR beta chain is shown here with its context. Its cognate antigen is unknown. The data derive from a study of siplizumab effects on memory and regulatory T cells. Overall study results and limits: Confirmation was lacking for the suppressive function of proliferating Tregs derived from siplizumab cultures. A naive or memory phenotype could not be assigned to roughly 80-96% of the proliferating CD4+ or CD8+ clones. Under siplizumab, alloreactive sequences traced to unstimulated CD4+ memory cells were significantly reduced.

Measured with immunoSEQ multiplex PCR; TCRdb has only the in-frame clones, and not every one. The sample lists roughly 100,000 clones, more than 85% seen once, with around 0.32% in the top ten. Germline V gene lookup returns CDR1 SGHDT and CDR2 YYEEEE. Trimming left V 4 bases short and J 4 bases short, with 17 bases between. This CDR3 spans 16 amino acids. V usage is TRBV5-6 and J usage is TRBJ2-2; D might be TRBD1 or TRBD2, each matching 5 bases. This TCR came from a human donor in good health. Sequencing was carried out using CD4+ T cells sorted from blood. The DNA of the CDR3 is TGTGCCAGCAGCAAAGGACACTTAGGGAGCACCGGGGAGCTGTTTTTT. Translated: CASSKGHLGSTGELFF.